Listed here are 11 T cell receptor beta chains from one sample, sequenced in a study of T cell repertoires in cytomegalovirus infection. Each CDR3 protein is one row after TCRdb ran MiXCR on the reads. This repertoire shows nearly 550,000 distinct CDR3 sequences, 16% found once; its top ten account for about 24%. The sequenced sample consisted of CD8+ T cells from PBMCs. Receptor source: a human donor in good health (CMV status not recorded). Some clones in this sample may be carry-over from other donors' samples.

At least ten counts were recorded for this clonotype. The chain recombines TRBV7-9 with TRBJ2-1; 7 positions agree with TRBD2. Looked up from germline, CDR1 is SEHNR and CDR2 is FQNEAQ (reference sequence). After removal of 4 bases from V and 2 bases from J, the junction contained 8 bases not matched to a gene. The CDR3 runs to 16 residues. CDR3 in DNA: TGTGCCAGCAGCTCACTGGACGGGGGGACCTACAATGAGCAGTTCTTC. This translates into CASSSLDGGTYNEQFF.

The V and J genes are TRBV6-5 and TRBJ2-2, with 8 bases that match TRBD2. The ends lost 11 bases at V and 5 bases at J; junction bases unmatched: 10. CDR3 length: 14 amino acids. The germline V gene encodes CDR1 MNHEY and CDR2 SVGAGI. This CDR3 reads CASRLAGQTGELFF. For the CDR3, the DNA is TGTGCCTCTCGGCTAGCGGGTCAAACCGGGGAGCTGTTTTTT.

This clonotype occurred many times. The CDR3 here is CSARGSGGAYSYNEQFF. In DNA, the CDR3 is TGCAGTGCTAGAGGGAGCGGGGGGGCCTACTCCTACAATGAGCAGTTCTTC. V usage is TRBV20-1 and J usage is TRBJ2-1; 10 bases align to TRBD2. After removal of 1 base from V and 0 bases from J, the junction contained 6 bases not matched to a gene. The length of the CDR3 is 17 residues. Germline loops: CDR1 DFQATT, CDR2 SNEGSKA (reference sequence).

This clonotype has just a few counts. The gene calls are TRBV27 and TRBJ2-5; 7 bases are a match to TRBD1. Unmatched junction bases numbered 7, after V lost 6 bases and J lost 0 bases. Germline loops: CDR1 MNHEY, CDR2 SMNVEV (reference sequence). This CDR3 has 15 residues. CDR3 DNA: TGTGCCAGCAGACCAGGGGGTCCGTACCAAGAGACCCAGTACTTC. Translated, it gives CASRPGGPYQETQYF.

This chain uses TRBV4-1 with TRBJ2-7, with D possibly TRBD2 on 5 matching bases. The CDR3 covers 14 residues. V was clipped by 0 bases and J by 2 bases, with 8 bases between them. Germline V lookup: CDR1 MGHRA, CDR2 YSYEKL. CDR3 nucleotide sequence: TGCGCCAGCAGCCAAGAGGGGAGACCCTACGAGCAGTACTTC. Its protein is CASSQEGRPYEQYF.

CDR3 nucleotides: TGCAGTGCTAAAACTAGCGGGAGGCCAGATACGCAGTATTTT. Protein sequence: CSAKTSGRPDTQYF. The rearrangement joins TRBV20-1 to TRBJ2-3, with TRBD2 identical over 12 bases. Trimming removed 4 bases from V and 4 bases from J; junction bases left unmatched: 3. The CDR3 has 14 residues. In germline, CDR1 is DFQATT, CDR2 SNEGSKA (reference sequence).

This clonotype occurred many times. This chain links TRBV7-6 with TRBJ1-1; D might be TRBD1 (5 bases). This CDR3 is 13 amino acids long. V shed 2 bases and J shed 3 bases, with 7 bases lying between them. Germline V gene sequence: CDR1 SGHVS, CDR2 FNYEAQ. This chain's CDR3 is CASSLLGDTEAFF. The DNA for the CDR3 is TGTGCCAGCAGCTTATTGGGGGACACTGAAGCTTTCTTT.

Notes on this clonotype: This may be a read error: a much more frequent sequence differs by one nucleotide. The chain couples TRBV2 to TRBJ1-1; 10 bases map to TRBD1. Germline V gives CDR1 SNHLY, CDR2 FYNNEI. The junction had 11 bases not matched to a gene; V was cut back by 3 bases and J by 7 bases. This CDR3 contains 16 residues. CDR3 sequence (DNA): TGTGCCAGCAGTGAGGGCCTCTTAGACAGGGGGCTTGAAGCTTTCTTT. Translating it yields CASSEGLLDRGLEAFF.

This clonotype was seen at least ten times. In nucleotides, the CDR3 is TGTGCCAGCAGTGCCAGCGGGCCGTGGGAGACCCAGTACTTC. It specifies CASSASGPWETQYF. The rearrangement joins TRBV6-1 to TRBJ2-5; weak D call: TRBD2 (6 bases). CDR1 is MNHNS and CDR2 is SASEGT in the germline V gene. Between the trimmed V and J ends, which lost 4 bases and 5 bases, there was a span of 14 bases. CDR3 length equals 14 residues.

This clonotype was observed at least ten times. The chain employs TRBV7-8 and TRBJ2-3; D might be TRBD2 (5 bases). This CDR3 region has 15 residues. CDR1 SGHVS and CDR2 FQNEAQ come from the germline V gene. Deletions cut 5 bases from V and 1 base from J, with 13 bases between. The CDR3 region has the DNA TGTGCCAGCAGCCCCGCCCGCGGGCGCACAGATACGCAGTATTTT. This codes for CASSPARGRTDTQYF.

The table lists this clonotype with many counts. The CDR3 loop reads CASSPWASGSRKNEQFF. As DNA, the CDR3 is TGTGCCAGCAGCCCCTGGGCTAGCGGGAGTAGAAAGAATGAGCAGTTCTTC. V gene TRBV7-8 combines with J gene TRBJ2-1; 10 bases fit TRBD2. The CDR3 is made up of 17 amino acids. The J segment lost 7 bases and the V segment lost 5 bases, leaving 14 bases of the junction unmatched. Germline-derived CDR1 and CDR2 are SGHVS and FQNEAQ.